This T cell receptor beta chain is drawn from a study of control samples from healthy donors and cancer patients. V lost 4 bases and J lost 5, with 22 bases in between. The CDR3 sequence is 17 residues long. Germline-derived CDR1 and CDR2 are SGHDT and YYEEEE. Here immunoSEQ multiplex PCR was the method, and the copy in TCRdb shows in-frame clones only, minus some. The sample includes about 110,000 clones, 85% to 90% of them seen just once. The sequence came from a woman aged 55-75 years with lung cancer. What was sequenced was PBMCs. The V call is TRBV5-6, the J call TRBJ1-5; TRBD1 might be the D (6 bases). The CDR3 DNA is TGTGCCAGCAGCCCGTTAACAGGGCCCCGGGGTTATCAGCCCCAGCATTTT. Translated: CASSPLTGPRGYQPQHF.